This TCR beta chain was captured by sequencing in a study of response to subunit inactivated influenza vaccine. This clonotype was seen a few times. The antigen is not known. General study results and limits: Every seasonal influenza vaccination brings in few new T cells, the authors suggested.

The germline V and J ends were trimmed by 1 base and 5 bases, with 15 bases remaining between them. CDR1 is MDHEN and CDR2 is SYDVKM in the germline V gene. The CDR3 has 15 amino acids. TCRdb re-derived calls from the RT-PCR reads in MiXCR, one entry per CDR3 protein. The table records about 780,000 distinct CDR3 sequences, less than 20% of them present only once. The material sequenced was PBMCs from blood, taken about 5 days after vaccination. This clonotype was obtained from a man in his fifties or sixties who received an inactivated influenza vaccine. This rearrangement joins TRBV28 to TRBJ2-7, with D perhaps matching TRBD2 (5 bases). The CDR3 is CASSLSNRRGNEQYF. Here the CDR3 DNA reads TGTGCCAGCAGTTTATCCAACAGACGGGGTAACGAGCAGTACTTC.